The clone carrying this T cell receptor beta chain was seen more than once but under ten times. This record comes from a study of early T cells in non-severe SARS-CoV-2 infection. TCRdb used MiXCR to reprocess the 5' RACE reads, holding one entry per CDR3 protein. The repertoire holds 80,000 or so distinct CDR3 sequences, with more than 5% as singletons. Per the germline V gene, CDR1 is MNHEY and CDR2 is SVGAGI. Trimming removed 0 bases from V and 6 bases from J, with 11 bases in between. The CDR3 is made up of 14 amino acids. The chain recombines TRBV6-5 with TRBJ2-5, with D perhaps matching TRBD1 (6 bases). The sequence was collected from an adult who was a healthcare worker with PCR-confirmed SARS-CoV-2 infection or an uninfected control (not recorded which). Sequencing was carried out using whole blood. CDR3 bases: TGTGCCAGCAGTTACTCACAGGGACGGCAGACCCAGTACTTC. Translation gives CASSYSQGRQTQYF.